The 28 T cell receptor beta chains below all came from one sample that was sequenced in a study of cytomegalovirus exposure and HLA in healthy donors. Primers: 60 Vbeta forward and 13 Jbeta reverse. Assay: immunoSEQ multiplex PCR; the TCRdb copy retains only in-frame clones and omits some. The sample includes about 120,000 clones, approximately 87% of them seen just once. Sequences were obtained from PBMCs. These receptors were collected from a man aged 18 to 29 in good health and CMV-seropositive.

This clone was counted only a few times. CDR3 sequence reads: CASSGSGVGTDTQYF. CDR3 nucleotides: TGTGCCAGCAGCGGTAGCGGGGTGGGCACAGATACGCAGTATTTT. The rearrangement uses TRBV9 and TRBJ2-3, with 8 bases matching TRBD2. CDR3 size: 15 residues. Germline loops: CDR1 SGDLS, CDR2 YYNGEE. J lost 1 base, V lost 3 bases, and 4 bases had no gene match.

The chain joins TRBV19 to TRBJ2-6; the D gene is possibly TRBD1 (6 bases). This CDR3 is 15 amino acids long. Germline-derived CDR1 and CDR2 are LNHDA and SQIVND (reference sequence). V was trimmed by 3 bases and J by 2 bases, leaving 8 bases between them. The CDR3: CASSISGAGANVLTF. DNA of the CDR3: TGTGCCAGTAGTATCTCAGGGGCTGGGGCCAACGTCCTGACTTTC.

The V gene is TRBV19, the J gene TRBJ2-3; 7 bases line up with TRBD1. Per germline, CDR1 LNHDA and CDR2 SQIVND (reference sequence). Trimming removed 4 bases from V and 2 bases from J; junction bases left unmatched: 3. This CDR3 comprises 14 residues. The CDR3 reads CASSTGTATDTQYF. In nucleotides, the CDR3 is TGTGCCAGTAGTACCGGGACAGCCACAGATACGCAGTATTTT.

The chain links TRBV19 to TRBJ1-2, with 7 bases aligning to TRBD1. CDR1 and CDR2 (germline): LNHDA, SQIVND (reference sequence). This CDR3 is 14 amino acids long. V gave up 6 bases and J gave up 5 bases; unmatched junction bases: 9. The CDR3 region is CASRTRDRGYGYTF. CDR3 bases: TGTGCCAGTAGAACCCGGGACAGAGGTTATGGCTACACCTTC. Filled out from reference TRBV19 and TRBJ1-2, the complete variable domain reads DGGITQSPKYLFRKEGQNVTLSCEQNLNHDAMYWYRQDPGQGLRLIYYSQIVNDFQKGDIAEGYSVSREKKESFPLTVTSAQKNPTAFYLCASRTRDRGYGYTFGSGTRLTVV.

CDR3 protein: CASSLDHGGGTRTYNEQFF. CDR3 bases: TGTGCCAGCAGCTTAGATCATGGGGGGGGAACACGTACGTACAATGAGCAGTTCTTC. J is TRBJ2-1 and V is TRBV11-2; 7 nucleotides agree with TRBD2. Per the germline V gene, CDR1 is SGHAT and CDR2 is FQNNGV. J lost 4 bases, V lost 0 bases, and 15 bases had no gene match. The CDR3 sequence is 19 residues long. Supplemented by reference TRBV11-2 and TRBJ2-1, the full variable domain reads EAGVAQSPRYKIIEKRQSVAFWCNPISGHATLYWYQQILGQGPKLLIQFQNNGVVDDSQLPKDRFSAERLKGVDSTLKIQPAKLEDSAVYLCASSLDHGGGTRTYNEQFFGPGTRLTVL.

This clone was observed once. The chain employs TRBV15 and TRBJ2-1, with 9 positions matching TRBD2. The germline CDR1 and CDR2 sequences are LNHNV and YYDKDF (reference sequence). This CDR3 contains 12 residues. The DNA of the CDR3 is TGTGCTACGGCGGGGGGGGGCAATGAGCAGTTCTTC. Its translation is CATAGGGNEQFF.

Note on this clone: Different DNA sequences within this sample yield the same CDR3. The V gene is TRBV30, the J gene TRBJ1-1; D call uncertain. Germline V gene lookup returns CDR1 GTSNPN and CDR2 SVGIG (reference sequence). The CDR3 is made up of 13 amino acids. V gave up 0 bases and J gave up 1 base, with 6 bases separating them. The CDR3 protein is CAWSVGGNTEAFF. The CDR3 DNA reads TGTGCCTGGAGTGTAGGAGGGAACACTGAAGCTTTCTTT.

The gene calls are TRBV9 and TRBJ2-3; 9 nucleotides line up with TRBD2. J was trimmed by 6 bases and V by 2 bases; bases with no gene match: 7. The V gene's germline CDR1 is SGDLS and CDR2 YYNGEE. The CDR3 has 15 residues. The CDR3 here is CASSVRLAVTDTQYF. Written as DNA, the CDR3 is TGTGCCAGCAGCGTCCGACTAGCGGTTACGGATACGCAGTATTTT. Together with reference TRBV9 and TRBJ2-3, the CDR3 gives the full variable domain: DSGVTQTPKHLITATGQRVTLRCSPRSGDLSVYWYQQSLDQGLQFLIQYYNGEERAKGNILERFSAQQFPDLHSELNLSSLELGDSALYFCASSVRLAVTDTQYFGPGTRLTVL.

The V gene is TRBV30, the J gene TRBJ2-3; D remains unclear. This CDR3 contains 12 residues. Looked up from germline, CDR1 is GTSNPN and CDR2 is SVGIG (reference sequence). Trimming left V 0 bases short and J 4 bases short, with 5 bases between. The CDR3 loop reads CAWSVTPDTQYF. CDR3 in DNA: TGTGCCTGGAGTGTAACACCAGATACGCAGTATTTT.

J is TRBJ2-5 and V is TRBV19; D is uncertain. From germline, CDR1 is LNHDA and CDR2 SQIVND (reference sequence). V dropped 5 bases and J dropped 5 bases, with 9 bases sitting between them. This CDR3 is built from 12 residues. Here the CDR3 DNA reads TGTGCCAGTAGTGGTTCCGGTGAGACCCAGTACTTC. Amino acids: CASSGSGETQYF.

This rearrangement joins TRBV21-1 to TRBJ2-6; the table's D call of TRBD1 was not tested on the DNA. TRBV21-1 is assigned pseudogene status. The CDR3 covers 18 residues. CDR3: CASSKVAGYGSGANVLTF. The CDR3 DNA sequence: TGTGCCAGCAGCAAAGTGGCAGGGTACGGATCTGGGGCCAACGTCCTGACTTTC.

This chain links TRBV30 with TRBJ1-3; D gene uncertain. The V end was cut by 3 bases, the J end by 8 bases, with 14 bases between. CDR3 length: 13 residues. In germline, CDR1 is GTSNPN, CDR2 SVGIG (reference sequence). CDR3 nucleotide sequence: TGTGCCTGGAGAAAAAATAACTGGTACACCATATATTTT. The encoded protein is CAWRKNNWYTIYF. The variable domain in full, completed from reference TRBV30 and TRBJ1-3, reads SQTIHQWPATLVQPVGSPLSLECTVEGTSNPNLYWYRQAAGRGLQLLFYSVGIGQISSEVPQNLSASRPQDRQFILSSKKLLLSDSGFYLCAWRKNNWYTIYFGEGSWLTVV.

The chain combines TRBV7-9 with TRBJ1-1; D call uncertain. The CDR3 consists of 11 residues. The V and J ends lost 7 bases and 8 bases respectively, with 11 bases between them. Germline CDR1 SEHNR, CDR2 FQNEAQ (reference sequence). The CDR3 DNA reads TGTGCCAGCACCTCAATCCAGGAAGCTTTCTTT. This gives the protein CASTSIQEAFF.

This clone was detected a few times. V is TRBV6-5 and J is TRBJ1-1, with D maybe TRBD1 (6 bases). The CDR3 consists of 15 residues. Germline CDR1 MNHEY, CDR2 SVGAGI. Trimming cost V 4 bases and J 2 bases, with 14 bases left between them. The CDR3 here is CASSSYRVPNTEAFF. The DNA of the CDR3 is TGTGCCAGCAGTTCATACAGGGTCCCAAACACTGAAGCTTTCTTT.

This rearrangement joins TRBV30 to TRBJ1-3; D remains ambiguous. This CDR3 is 14 amino acids long. V was clipped by 5 bases and J by 0 bases, with 11 bases between them. Germline V gene lookup returns CDR1 GTSNPN and CDR2 SVGIG (reference sequence). CDR3 nucleotides: TGTGCCTGGGCCCGGGAGGTCTCTGGAAACACCATATATTTT. It yields the protein CAWAREVSGNTIYF.

The chain has TRBV30 and TRBJ1-2, with D perhaps matching TRBD1 (5 bases). The germline V and J ends were trimmed by 1 base and 0 bases, with 12 bases remaining between them. This CDR3 has 15 amino acids. Germline CDR1 and CDR2: GTSNPN and SVGIG (reference sequence). CDR3 region: CAWSETGPTNYGYTF. The CDR3 region has the DNA TGTGCCTGGAGTGAAACAGGACCTACTAACTATGGCTACACCTTC.

The rearrangement links TRBV28 to TRBJ2-7, with D maybe TRBD2 (7 bases). CDR1 MDHEN and CDR2 SYDVKM come from the germline V gene. The CDR3 length is 14 residues. Trimming pared 3 bases from V and 7 bases from J, leaving 16 bases between. DNA for the CDR3: TGTGCCAGCAGTTTTAGGGGGGGGGCAGTGGAGCAGTACTTC. It yields the protein CASSFRGGAVEQYF.

The chain recombines TRBV27 with TRBJ2-2, with 8 positions matching TRBD1. Germline-derived CDR1 and CDR2 are MNHEY and SMNVEV (reference sequence). CDR3 length: 15 residues. V trimming: 5 bases; J trimming: 7 bases; junction bases outside the gene matches: 9. The CDR3 DNA is TGTGCCAGCAGTCCTCCCAGGGGGCTGGACGGGGAGCTGTTTTTT. Translating gives CASSPPRGLDGELFF.

V and J are TRBV13 and TRBJ1-1; D is undetermined. Germline assignment: CDR1 PRHDT and CDR2 FYEKMQ (reference sequence). V lost 8 bases and J lost 8, with 18 bases in between. The CDR3 spans 13 residues. CDR3 DNA: TGTGCCAGCTCTCAATTCCTAAGAGAAGAAGCTTTCTTT. This gives the protein CASSQFLREEAFF. Based on the CDR3 plus reference TRBV13 and TRBJ1-1, the full variable domain is AAGVIQSPRHLIKEKRETATLKCYPIPRHDTVYWYQQGPGQDPQFLISFYEKMQSDKGSIPDRFSAQQFSDYHSELNMSSLELGDSALYFCASSQFLREEAFFGQGTRLTVV.

The rearrangement uses TRBV11-1 and TRBJ2-1; possible D gene TRBD1, 6 bases. V lost 6 bases, J lost 0 bases, and 12 bases lay in between. CDR1 is SGHAT and CDR2 is FQDESV in the germline V gene (reference sequence). This CDR3 contains 15 residues. The CDR3 DNA reads as TGTGCCAGCAGATATGACAGGAGCTCCTACAATGAGCAGTTCTTC. Translation: CASRYDRSSYNEQFF.

The J gene is TRBJ2-7, the V gene TRBV29-1, with a possible D match to TRBD1 (5 bases). Trimming stripped 2 bases from V and 0 bases from J, with 11 bases between. Germline V gene sequence: CDR1 SQVTM, CDR2 ANQGSEA. This CDR3 has 14 amino acids. The CDR3 protein is CSVESGQLSYEQYF. The CDR3 region has the DNA TGCAGCGTTGAATCTGGACAACTCTCCTACGAGCAGTACTTC.

The rearrangement uses TRBV27 and TRBJ2-1; D is uncertain. CDR3 size: 14 residues. The germline CDR1 and CDR2 sequences are MNHEY and SMNVEV (reference sequence). Between the trimmed V and J ends, which lost 3 bases and 6 bases, there was a span of 12 bases. CDR3: CASSFRGPINEQFF. The CDR3 DNA is TGTGCCAGCAGTTTCCGTGGGCCTATCAATGAGCAGTTCTTC.

The genes are TRBV5-1 and TRBJ1-3; TRBD1 agrees at 9 bases. From germline, CDR1 is SGHRS and CDR2 YFSETQ. The V and J ends lost 4 bases and 0 bases, in that order; junction bases with no gene match: 8. The CDR3 length is 17 residues. CDR3 in DNA: TGCGCCAGCAGCACGGGGACAGGGTCTATCTCTGGAAACACCATATATTTT. Translating it yields CASSTGTGSISGNTIYF.

The genes are TRBV9 and TRBJ2-7; the D is unclear. The V end was cut by 4 bases, the J end by 6 bases, with 14 bases between. The CDR3 consists of 13 residues. Germline V CDR1 and CDR2: SGDLS, YYNGEE. CDR3 region: CASSPVGVGEQYF. CDR3 coding DNA: TGTGCCAGCAGCCCAGTCGGAGTCGGCGAGCAGTACTTC.

The chain uses TRBV13 and TRBJ2-6; D ambiguous. This CDR3 has 16 amino acids. The V gene's germline CDR1 is PRHDT and CDR2 FYEKMQ (reference sequence). The V end was cut by 5 bases, the J end by 2 bases, with 13 bases between. This CDR3 is CASSPWAVAGANVLTF. CDR3 bases: TGTGCCAGCAGCCCCTGGGCAGTTGCTGGGGCCAACGTCCTGACTTTC.

The gene calls are TRBV18 and TRBJ2-1, with D tentatively TRBD1 (6 bases). The CDR3 extends over 15 amino acids. The V gene's germline CDR1 is KGHSH and CDR2 LQKENI. V lost 6 bases and J lost 5, with 17 bases in between. For the CDR3, the DNA is TGTGCCAGCTCCCCTGGGTCGACAGGCAACAATGAGCAGTTCTTC. It specifies CASSPGSTGNNEQFF. The whole variable domain, remainder taken from reference TRBV18 and TRBJ2-1, is NAGVMQNPRHLVRRRGQEARLRCSPMKGHSHVYWYRQLPEEGLKFMVYLQKENIIDESGMPKERFSAEFPKEGPSILRIQQVVRGDSAAYFCASSPGSTGNNEQFFGPGTRLTVL.

The J gene is TRBJ2-7, the V gene TRBV4-2; the match to TRBD2 covers 10 bases. The CDR3 runs 16 residues. With 0 bases clipped from V and 7 bases from J, the junction kept 9 bases outside the gene matches. Germline V gives CDR1 LGHNA, CDR2 YNFKEQ. The chain's CDR3 is CASSQDVASGGGEQYF. The CDR3 nucleotides read TGTGCCAGCAGCCAAGATGTTGCTAGCGGGGGAGGTGAGCAGTACTTC.

This sequence joins TRBV27 and TRBJ1-1; possibly TRBD1 for D (5 bases). Germline V gene lookup returns CDR1 MNHEY and CDR2 SMNVEV (reference sequence). The CDR3 length is 14 residues. V was trimmed by 4 bases and J by 0 bases, leaving 9 bases between them. For the CDR3, the DNA is TGTGCCAGCAGTTGGGGGGGAGTGAACACTGAAGCTTTCTTT. It is translated as CASSWGGVNTEAFF.